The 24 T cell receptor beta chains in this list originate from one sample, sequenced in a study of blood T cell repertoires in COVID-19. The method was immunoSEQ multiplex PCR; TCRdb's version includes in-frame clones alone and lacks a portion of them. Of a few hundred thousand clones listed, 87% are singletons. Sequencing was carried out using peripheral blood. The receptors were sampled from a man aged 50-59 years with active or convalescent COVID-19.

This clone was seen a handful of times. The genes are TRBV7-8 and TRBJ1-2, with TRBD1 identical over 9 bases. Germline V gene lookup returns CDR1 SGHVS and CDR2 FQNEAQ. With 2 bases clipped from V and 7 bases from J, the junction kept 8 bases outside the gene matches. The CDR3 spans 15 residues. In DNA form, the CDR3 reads TGTGCCAGCAGCTTACCTTTCCGGGACAGGGCTGGCTACACCTTC. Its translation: CASSLPFRDRAGYTF. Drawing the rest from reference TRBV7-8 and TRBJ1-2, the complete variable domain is GAGVSQSPRYKVAKRGQDVALRCDPISGHVSLFWYQQALGQGPEFLTYFQNEAQLDKSGLPSDRFFAERPEGSVSTLKIQRTQQEDSAVYLCASSLPFRDRAGYTFGSGTRLTVV.

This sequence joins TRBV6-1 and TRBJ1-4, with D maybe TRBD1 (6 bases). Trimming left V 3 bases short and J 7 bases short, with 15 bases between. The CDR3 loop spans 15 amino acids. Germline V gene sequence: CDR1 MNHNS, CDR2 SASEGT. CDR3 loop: CASSDIAGAGEKLFF. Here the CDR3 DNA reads TGTGCCAGCAGTGATATCGCGGGGGCCGGTGAAAAACTGTTTTTT.

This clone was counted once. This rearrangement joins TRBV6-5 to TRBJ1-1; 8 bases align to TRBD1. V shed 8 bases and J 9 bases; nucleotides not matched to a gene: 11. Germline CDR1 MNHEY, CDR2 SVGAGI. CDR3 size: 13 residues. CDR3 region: CASVHRGGSQAFF. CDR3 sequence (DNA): TGTGCCAGCGTACACAGGGGGGGGTCTCAAGCTTTCTTT.

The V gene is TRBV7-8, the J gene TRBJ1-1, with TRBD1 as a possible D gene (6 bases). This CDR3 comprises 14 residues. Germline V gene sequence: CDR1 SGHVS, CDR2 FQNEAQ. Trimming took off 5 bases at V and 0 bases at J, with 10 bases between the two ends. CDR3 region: CASSPDRMNTEAFF. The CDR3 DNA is TGTGCCAGCAGCCCCGACAGGATGAACACTGAAGCTTTCTTT.

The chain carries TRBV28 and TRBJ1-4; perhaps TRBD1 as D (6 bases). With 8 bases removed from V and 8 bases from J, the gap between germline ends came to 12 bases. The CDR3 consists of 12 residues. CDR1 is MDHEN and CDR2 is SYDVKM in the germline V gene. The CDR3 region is CASQQGGEKLFF. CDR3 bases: TGTGCCAGCCAACAGGGCGGGGAAAAACTGTTTTTT.

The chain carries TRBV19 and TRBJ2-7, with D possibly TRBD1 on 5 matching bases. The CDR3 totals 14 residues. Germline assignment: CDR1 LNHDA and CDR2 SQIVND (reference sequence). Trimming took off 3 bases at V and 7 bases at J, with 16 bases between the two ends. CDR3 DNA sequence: TGTGCCAGTAGTATTCCCAGGGCCCCCGGAGAGCAGTACTTC. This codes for CASSIPRAPGEQYF.

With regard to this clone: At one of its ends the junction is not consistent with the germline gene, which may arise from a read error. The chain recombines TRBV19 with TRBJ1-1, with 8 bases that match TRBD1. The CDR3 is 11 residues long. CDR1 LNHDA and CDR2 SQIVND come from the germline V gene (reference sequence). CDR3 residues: CASSTRTGILF. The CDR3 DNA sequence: TGTGCCAGTAGTACCCGGACAGGGATTCTCTTT.

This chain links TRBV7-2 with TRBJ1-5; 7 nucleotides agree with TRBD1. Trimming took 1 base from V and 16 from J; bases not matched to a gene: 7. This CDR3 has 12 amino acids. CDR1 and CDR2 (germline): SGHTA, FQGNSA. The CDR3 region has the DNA TGTGCCAGCAGCTTAGGGGGGACAGTTTACCATTTT. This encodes CASSLGGTVYHF.

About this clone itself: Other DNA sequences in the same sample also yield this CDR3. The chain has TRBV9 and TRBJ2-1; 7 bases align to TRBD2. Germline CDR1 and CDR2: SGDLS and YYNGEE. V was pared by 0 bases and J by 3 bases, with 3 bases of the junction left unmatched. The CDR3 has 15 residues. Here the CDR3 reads CASSVGSGGYNEQFF. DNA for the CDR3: TGTGCCAGCAGCGTAGGGTCGGGGGGCTACAATGAGCAGTTCTTC.

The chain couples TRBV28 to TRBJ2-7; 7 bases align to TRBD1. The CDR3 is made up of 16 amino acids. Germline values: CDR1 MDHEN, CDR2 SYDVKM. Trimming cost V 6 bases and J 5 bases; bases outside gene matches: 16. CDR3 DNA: TGTGCCAGCAGGGAGGTCGGGGCGACAGGGACGCACGAGCAGTACTTC. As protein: CASREVGATGTHEQYF.

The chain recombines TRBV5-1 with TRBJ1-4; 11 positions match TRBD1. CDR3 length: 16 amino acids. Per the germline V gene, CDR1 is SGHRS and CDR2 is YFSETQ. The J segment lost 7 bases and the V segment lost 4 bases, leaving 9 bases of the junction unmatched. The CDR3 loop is CASSPGTGGYSEKLFF. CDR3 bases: TGCGCCAGCAGCCCTGGGACAGGGGGTTATTCTGAAAAACTGTTTTTT. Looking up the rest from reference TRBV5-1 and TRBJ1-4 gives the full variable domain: KAGVTQTPRYLIKTRGQQVTLSCSPISGHRSVSWYQQTPGQGLQFLFEYFSETQRNKGNFPGRFSGRQFSNSRSEMNVSTLELGDSALYLCASSPGTGGYSEKLFFGSGTQLSVL.

Here the CDR3 reads CATSRDSAGGTEAFF. As DNA, the CDR3 is TGTGCCACCAGCAGAGATAGCGCAGGGGGGACTGAAGCTTTCTTT. This sequence joins TRBV15 and TRBJ1-1; TRBD1 matches 7 bases. The CDR3 contains 15 residues. The V segment lost 0 bases and the J segment 5 bases; nucleotides outside the gene matches: 6. CDR1 is LNHNV, CDR2 YYDKDF, per germline (reference sequence).

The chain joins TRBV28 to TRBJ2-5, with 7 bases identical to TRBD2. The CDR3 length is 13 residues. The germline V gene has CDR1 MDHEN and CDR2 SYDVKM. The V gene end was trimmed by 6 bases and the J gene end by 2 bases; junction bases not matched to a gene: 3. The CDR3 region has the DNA TGTGCCAGCAGAACTAGCGTTCAAGAGACCCAGTACTTC. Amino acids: CASRTSVQETQYF.

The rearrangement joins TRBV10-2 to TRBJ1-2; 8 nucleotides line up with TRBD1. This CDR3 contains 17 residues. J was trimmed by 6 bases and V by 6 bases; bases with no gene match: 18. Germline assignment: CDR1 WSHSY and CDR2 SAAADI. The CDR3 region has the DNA TGCGCCAGCAGGGACCCGAACCCGGGACAGGATCATCATGGCTACACCTTC. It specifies CASRDPNPGQDHHGYTF.

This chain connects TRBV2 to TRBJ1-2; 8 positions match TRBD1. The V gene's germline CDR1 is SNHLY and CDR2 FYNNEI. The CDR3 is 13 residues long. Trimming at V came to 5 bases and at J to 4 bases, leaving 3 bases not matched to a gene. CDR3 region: CASSIQGAYGYTF. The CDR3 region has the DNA TGTGCCAGCAGTATCCAGGGGGCCTATGGCTACACCTTC.

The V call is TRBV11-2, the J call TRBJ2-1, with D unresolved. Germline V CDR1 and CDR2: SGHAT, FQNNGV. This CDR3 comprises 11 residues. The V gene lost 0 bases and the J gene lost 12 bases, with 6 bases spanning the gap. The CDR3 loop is CASSLDRRQFF. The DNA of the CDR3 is TGTGCCAGCAGCTTAGACCGGAGGCAGTTCTTC.

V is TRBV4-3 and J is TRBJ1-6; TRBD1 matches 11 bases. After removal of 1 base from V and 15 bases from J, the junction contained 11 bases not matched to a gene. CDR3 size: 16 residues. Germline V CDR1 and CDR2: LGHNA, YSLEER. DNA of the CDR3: TGCGCCAGCAGCCAAGGGACTGGGACAGGGGGACGTAACCTCCACTTT. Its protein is CASSQGTGTGGRNLHF.

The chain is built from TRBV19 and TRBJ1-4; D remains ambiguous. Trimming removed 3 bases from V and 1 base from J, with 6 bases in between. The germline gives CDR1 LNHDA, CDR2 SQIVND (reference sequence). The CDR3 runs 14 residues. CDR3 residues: CASSMTGTNEKLFF. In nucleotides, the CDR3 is TGTGCCAGTAGTATGACGGGAACTAATGAAAAACTGTTTTTT.

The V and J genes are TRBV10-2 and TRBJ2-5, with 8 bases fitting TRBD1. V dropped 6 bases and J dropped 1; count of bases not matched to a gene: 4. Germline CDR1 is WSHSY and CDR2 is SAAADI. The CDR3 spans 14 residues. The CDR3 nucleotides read TGCGCCAGCAGCGACAGGGGCCCCCAAGAGACCCAGTACTTC. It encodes CASSDRGPQETQYF.

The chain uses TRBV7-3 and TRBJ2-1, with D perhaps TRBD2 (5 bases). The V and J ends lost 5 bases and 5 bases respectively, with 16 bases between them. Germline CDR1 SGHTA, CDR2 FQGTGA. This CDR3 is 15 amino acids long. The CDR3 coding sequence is TGTGCCAGCAGCCAACAACCAGGACTCAACAATGAGCAGTTCTTC. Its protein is CASSQQPGLNNEQFF. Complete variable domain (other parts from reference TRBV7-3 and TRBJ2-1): GAGVSQTPSNKVTEKGKYVELRCDPISGHTALYWYRQSLGQGPEFLIYFQGTGAADDSGLPNDRFFAVRPEGSVSTLKIQRTERGDSAVYLCASSQQPGLNNEQFFGPGTRLTVL.

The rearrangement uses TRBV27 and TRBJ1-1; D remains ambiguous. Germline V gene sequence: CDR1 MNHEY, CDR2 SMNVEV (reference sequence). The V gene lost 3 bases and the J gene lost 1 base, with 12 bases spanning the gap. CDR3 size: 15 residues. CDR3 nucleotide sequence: TGTGCCAGCAGTTTTGCCGCTTCGGGGAACACTGAAGCTTTCTTT. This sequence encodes CASSFAASGNTEAFF.

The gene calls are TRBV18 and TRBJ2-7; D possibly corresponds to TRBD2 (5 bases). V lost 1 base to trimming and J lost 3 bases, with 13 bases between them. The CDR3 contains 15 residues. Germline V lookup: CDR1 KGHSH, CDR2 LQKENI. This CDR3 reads CASSPQVRTDYEQYF. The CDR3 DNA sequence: TGTGCCAGCTCACCACAGGTACGGACTGACTACGAGCAGTACTTC.

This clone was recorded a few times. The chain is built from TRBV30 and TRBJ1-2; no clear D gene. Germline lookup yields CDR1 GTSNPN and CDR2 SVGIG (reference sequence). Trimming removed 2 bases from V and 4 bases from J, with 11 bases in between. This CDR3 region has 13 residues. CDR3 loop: CAWSFMYSYGYTF. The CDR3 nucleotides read TGTGCCTGGAGTTTTATGTACAGCTATGGCTACACCTTC.

The CDR3 DNA follows: TGTGCCAGCAGTTACGACATTCGTACGTCCTACGAGCAGTACTTC. It specifies CASSYDIRTSYEQYF. This sequence joins TRBV6-6 and TRBJ2-7; D is unresolved. Germline CDR1 and CDR2: MNHNY and SVGAGI (reference sequence). The CDR3 is made up of 15 amino acids. The V end lost 2 bases, the J end lost 1 base, and 12 bases lay between the germline ends.